One sample yielded the 8 T cell receptor beta chains listed below, sequenced in a study of T cell responses to AZD1222 COVID-19 vaccine. TCRdb's copy holds only in-frame clones and misses some; the assay was immunoSEQ multiplex PCR. Among just over 150,000 clones listed, 80% to 90% were seen once. This specimen was peripheral blood, taken 28 days after the second AZD1222 dose. These receptors were collected from an adult who received the AZD1222 COVID-19 vaccine.

V and J are TRBV28 and TRBJ1-3; D uncertain. The V gene lost 6 bases and the J gene lost 4 bases, with 7 bases spanning the gap. Per the germline V gene, CDR1 is MDHEN and CDR2 is SYDVKM. This CDR3 has 12 residues. The CDR3 loop is CASRLSGNTIYF. DNA for the CDR3: TGTGCCAGCAGACTATCCGGAAACACCATATATTTT.

The chain links TRBV15 to TRBJ2-6; 7 nucleotides align to TRBD1. The junction had 7 bases not matched to a gene; V was cut back by 1 base and J by 4 bases. The CDR3 extends over 17 amino acids. Germline V lookup: CDR1 LNHNV, CDR2 YYDKDF (reference sequence). The CDR3 region is CATSRGGGGSGANVLTF. The DNA for the CDR3 is TGTGCCACCAGCAGAGGAGGGGGCGGGTCGGGGGCCAACGTCCTGACTTTC.

J is TRBJ2-1 and V is TRBV5-4, with 7 positions matching TRBD2. The CDR3 length is 14 residues. Germline CDR1 reads SGHNT; CDR2 reads YYREEE (reference sequence). Losses at the gene ends were 4 bases for V and 6 bases for J; bases not matched to a gene: 7. The CDR3 loop reads CASSRGTTGNEQFF. CDR3 sequence (DNA): TGTGCCAGCAGCCGCGGGACTACCGGCAATGAGCAGTTCTTC.

The V and J genes are TRBV24-1 and TRBJ1-1; TRBD1 matches at 10 bases. From germline, CDR1 is KGHDR and CDR2 SFDVKD. The CDR3 consists of 15 residues. Trimming at V came to 3 bases and at J to 8 bases, leaving 8 bases not matched to a gene. The CDR3 sequence: CATSDPATGGAEAFF. In DNA form, the CDR3 reads TGTGCCACCAGTGATCCTGCGACAGGGGGCGCGGAAGCTTTCTTT.

The chain uses TRBV25-1 and TRBJ2-2; no definite D call. This CDR3 region has 16 residues. Trimming removed 7 bases from V and 6 bases from J, with 21 bases in between. Germline CDR1 and CDR2: MGHDK and SYGVNS. DNA for the CDR3: TGTGCCAGCATGGATAGCACCGTAGGTCCGGCCGGGGAGCTGTTTTTT. This sequence encodes CASMDSTVGPAGELFF.

This clone was found once. CDR3 residues: CASSEGLAVDYEQYF. The CDR3 coding sequence is TGTGCCAGCAGCGAGGGACTAGCGGTGGACTACGAGCAGTACTTC. The chain carries TRBV9 and TRBJ2-7, with 11 nucleotides matching TRBD2. From germline, CDR1 is SGDLS and CDR2 YYNGEE. V was pared by 3 bases and J by 3 bases, with 5 bases of the junction left unmatched. This CDR3 has 15 residues.

This rearrangement joins TRBV4-1 to TRBJ1-4, with D possibly matching TRBD1 (6 bases). This CDR3 has 18 amino acids. V was shortened by 0 bases and J by 7 bases, with 21 bases between the two germline ends. The germline V gene has CDR1 MGHRA and CDR2 YSYEKL. The CDR3 nucleotides read TGCGCCAGCAGCCAAGAGTTGGTATCGGCAAGGGGGTTTGAAAAACTGTTTTTT. This gives the protein CASSQELVSARGFEKLFF.

Written as DNA, the CDR3 is TGTGCCAGCAGCAGACCCGTGGGCTTAGATACGCAGTATTTT. It translates to CASSRPVGLDTQYF. The chain joins TRBV28 to TRBJ2-3; no clear D gene. This CDR3 spans 14 amino acids. CDR1 is MDHEN and CDR2 is SYDVKM in the germline V gene. Trimming stripped 6 bases from V and 5 bases from J, with 15 bases between. Together with reference TRBV28 and TRBJ2-3, the CDR3 gives the full variable domain: DVKVTQSSRYLVKRTGEKVFLECVQDMDHENMFWYRQDPGLGLRLIYFSYDVKMKEKGDIPEGYSVSREKKERFSLILESASTNQTSMYLCASSRPVGLDTQYFGPGTRLTVL.